This entry describes one T cell receptor (beta chain). This specimen belongs to a study of control samples from healthy donors and cancer patients. TCRdb's copy holds only in-frame clones and misses some; the assay was immunoSEQ multiplex PCR. The sample carries 100,000 to 150,000 clones, 80% to 95% recorded once. The receptor comes from a man younger than 30 in good health. Sample: blood.

The CDR3 is CASSHRGLGGSNQPQHF. DNA for the CDR3: TGTGCCAGCAGCCACCGCGGGTTAGGGGGAAGCAATCAGCCCCAGCATTTT. The V gene is TRBV13, the J gene TRBJ1-5; TRBD1 might be the D (6 bases). Looked up from germline, CDR1 is PRHDT and CDR2 is FYEKMQ (reference sequence). The CDR3 totals 17 residues. The V and J ends lost 5 bases and 1 base respectively, with 18 bases between them.